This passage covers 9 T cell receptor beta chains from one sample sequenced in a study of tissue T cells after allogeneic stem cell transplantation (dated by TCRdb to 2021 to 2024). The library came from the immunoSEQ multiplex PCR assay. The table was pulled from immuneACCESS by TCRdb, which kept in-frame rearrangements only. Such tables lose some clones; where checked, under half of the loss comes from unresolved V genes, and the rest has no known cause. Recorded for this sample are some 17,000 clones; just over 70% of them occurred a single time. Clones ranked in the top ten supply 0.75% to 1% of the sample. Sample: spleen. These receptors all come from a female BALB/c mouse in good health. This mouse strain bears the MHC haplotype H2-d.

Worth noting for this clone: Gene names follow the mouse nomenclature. The sequenced CDR3 bases are TGTGCCAGCAGTATTAGGGGGCGCGGGTCCGACTACACC. It is translated as CASSIRGRGSDYT. The CDR3 as a whole reads CASSIRGRGSDYTF. V is TRBV19 and J is TRBJ1-2; 7 nucleotides line up with TRBD1. Sequencing ends 1 residue short of the CDR3 end; the germline J gene provides the rest. This CDR3 is built from 14 residues. CDR1 is FNHDT and CDR2 is SITEND in the germline V gene (reference sequence). Losses at the gene ends were 2 bases for V and 5 bases for J; bases not matched to a gene: 6.

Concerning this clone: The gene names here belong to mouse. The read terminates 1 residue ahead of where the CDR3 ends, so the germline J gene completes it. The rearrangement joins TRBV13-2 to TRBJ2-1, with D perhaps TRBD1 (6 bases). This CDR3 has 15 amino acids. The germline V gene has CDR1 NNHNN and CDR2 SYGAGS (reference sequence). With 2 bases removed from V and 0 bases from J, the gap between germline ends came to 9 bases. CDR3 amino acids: CASGEGTNNYAEQFF. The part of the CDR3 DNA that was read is TGTGCCAGCGGTGAGGGGACAAATAACTATGCTGAGCAGTTC.

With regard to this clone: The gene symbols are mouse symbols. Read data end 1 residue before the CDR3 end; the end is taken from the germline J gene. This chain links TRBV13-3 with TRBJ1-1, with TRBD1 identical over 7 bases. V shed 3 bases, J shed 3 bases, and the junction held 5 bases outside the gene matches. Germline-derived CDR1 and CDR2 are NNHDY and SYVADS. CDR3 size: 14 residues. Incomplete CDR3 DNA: TGTGCCAGCAGTGTGGGACAGCCGGACACAGAAGTCTTC. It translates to CASSVGQPDTEVF. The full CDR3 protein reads CASSVGQPDTEVFF.

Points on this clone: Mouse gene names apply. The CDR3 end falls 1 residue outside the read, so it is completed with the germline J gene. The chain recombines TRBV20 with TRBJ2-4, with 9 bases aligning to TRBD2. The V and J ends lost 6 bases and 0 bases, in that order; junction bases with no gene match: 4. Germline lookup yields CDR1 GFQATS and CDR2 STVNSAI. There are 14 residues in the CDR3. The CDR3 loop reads CGAGTGSSQNTLYF. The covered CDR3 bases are TGTGGTGCGGGGACTGGGAGTAGTCAAAACACCTTGTAC.

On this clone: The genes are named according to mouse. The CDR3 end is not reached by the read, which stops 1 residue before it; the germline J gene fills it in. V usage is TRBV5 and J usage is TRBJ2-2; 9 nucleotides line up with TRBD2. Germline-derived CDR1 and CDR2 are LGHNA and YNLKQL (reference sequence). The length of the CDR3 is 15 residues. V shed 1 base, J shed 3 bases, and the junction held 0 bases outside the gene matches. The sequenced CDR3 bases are TGTGCCAGCAGCCAAGGACTGGGGGACACCGGGCAGCTCTAC. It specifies CASSQGLGDTGQLY. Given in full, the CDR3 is CASSQGLGDTGQLYF.

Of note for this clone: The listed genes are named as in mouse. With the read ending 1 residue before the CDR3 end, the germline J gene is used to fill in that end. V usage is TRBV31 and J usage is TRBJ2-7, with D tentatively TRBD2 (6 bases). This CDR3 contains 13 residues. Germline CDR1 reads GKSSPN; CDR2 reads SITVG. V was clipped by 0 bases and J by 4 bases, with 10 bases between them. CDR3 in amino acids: CAWSLSGAYEQYF. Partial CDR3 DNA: TGTGCCTGGAGTCTATCTGGGGCTTATGAACAGTAC.

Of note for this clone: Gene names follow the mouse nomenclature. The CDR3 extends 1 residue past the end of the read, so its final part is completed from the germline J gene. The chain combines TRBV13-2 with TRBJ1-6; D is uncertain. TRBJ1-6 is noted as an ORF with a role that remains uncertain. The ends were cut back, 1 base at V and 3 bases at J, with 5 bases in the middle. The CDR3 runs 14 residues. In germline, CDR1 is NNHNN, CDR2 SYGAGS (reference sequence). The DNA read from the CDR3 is TGTGCCAGCGGTGATTACAACTATAATTCGCCCCTCTAC. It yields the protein CASGDYNYNSPLY. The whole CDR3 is CASGDYNYNSPLYF.

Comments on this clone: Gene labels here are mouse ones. The part of the CDR3 DNA that was read is TGTGCCAGCAGCCAAGATTGGGGTTCCAACGAAAGATTATTT. Protein sequence: CASSQDWGSNERLF. The entire CDR3 protein reads CASSQDWGSNERLFF. V gene TRBV2 combines with J gene TRBJ1-4, with D unclear. The sequence runs out 1 residue before the end of the CDR3; the remainder is reconstructed from the germline J gene. The CDR3 is made up of 15 amino acids. Trimming removed 0 bases at V and 1 base at J, with 6 bases between. Germline values: CDR1 LGHNA, CDR2 YSYQKL.

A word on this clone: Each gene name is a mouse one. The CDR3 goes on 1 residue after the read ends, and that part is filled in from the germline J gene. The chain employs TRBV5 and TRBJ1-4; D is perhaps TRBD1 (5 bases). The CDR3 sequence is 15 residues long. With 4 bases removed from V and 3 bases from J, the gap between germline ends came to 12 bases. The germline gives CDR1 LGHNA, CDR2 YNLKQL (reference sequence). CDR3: CASSPDSNPNERLFF. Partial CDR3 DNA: TGTGCCAGCAGCCCCGACAGTAACCCCAACGAAAGATTATTT.